The entry below describes one T cell receptor beta chain. Here immunoSEQ multiplex PCR was the method, and the copy in TCRdb shows in-frame clones only, minus some. The table shows 630,000 or so clones, with about 87% occurring only once. The record originates from a study of shared T cell receptors in the human thymus. Germline values: CDR1 MNHEY, CDR2 SMNVEV (reference sequence). V trimming: 3 bases; J trimming: 9 bases; junction bases outside the gene matches: 6. The CDR3 contains 15 residues. This sample was shared with a second study, whose subject was human thymus T cells. This second study says: Resections from corrective heart surgery provided thymus tissue. Unrelated individuals were reported by related research to share highly overlapping thymic repertoires.

The specimen was thymocytes. The chain is built from TRBV27 and TRBJ1-6; 9 positions agree with TRBD1. This sequence originates from a boy younger than two with a congenital heart defect. The CDR3 protein is CASSLGQGNGSPLHF. CDR3 nucleotides: TGTGCCAGCAGTTTGGGACAGGGCAACGGTTCACCCCTCCACTTT.